What follows is one T cell receptor beta chain and its context. Losses at the gene ends were 4 bases for V and 6 bases for J; bases not matched to a gene: 7. Germline V CDR1 and CDR2: SGHTA, FQGTGA. CDR3 size: 14 residues. Libraries were prepared by immunoSEQ multiplex PCR; TCRdb keeps only in-frame clonotypes and omits some of them. The data hold tens of thousands of clones, with roughly nine tenths observed a single time. The data derive from a study of technical replicates of blood from a handful of donors. The V and J genes are TRBV7-3 and TRBJ2-7; 9 bases map to TRBD1. Material for sequencing was PBMCs. The origin of this receptor is a human donor in good health. Some clones in this sample may be carry-over from other donors' samples. CDR3 DNA: TGTGCCAGCAGCTCCGGGACAGGGTCTTCCGAGCAGTACTTC. Its protein is CASSSGTGSSEQYF.